These 30 T cell receptor beta chains were sequenced from one sample in a study of blood T cell repertoires in COVID-19. The repertoire was sequenced with immunoSEQ multiplex PCR; TCRdb's copy has only in-frame clones and lacks some. The sample lists fewer than 75,000 clones; roughly nine tenths were seen once. Sequencing was done on a sample of peripheral blood. Receptor source: a man aged 45-60 years with active COVID-19.

V and J are TRBV18 and TRBJ2-3; 7 bases line up with TRBD2. V shed 3 bases and J 5 bases; nucleotides not matched to a gene: 20. Germline loops: CDR1 KGHSH, CDR2 LQKENI. This CDR3 is built from 19 residues. The CDR3 coding sequence is TGTGCCAGCTCACCGATTAGAAGTGCAGGCACAGGCGGGGGAGATACGCAGTATTTT. It translates to CASSPIRSAGTGGGDTQYF.

This rearrangement joins TRBV7-2 to TRBJ2-7; 8 bases line up with TRBD1. Trimming at V came to 5 bases and at J to 0 bases, leaving 6 bases not matched to a gene. The CDR3 spans 15 residues. Germline loops: CDR1 SGHTA, CDR2 FQGNSA. Here the CDR3 DNA reads TGTGCCAGCAGCATCTGGACAGGGAGCTCCTACGAGCAGTACTTC. Its protein is CASSIWTGSSYEQYF.

The chain has TRBV19 and TRBJ2-3; 7 bases fit TRBD2. The CDR3 extends over 16 amino acids. CDR1 and CDR2 from the germline V gene are LNHDA and SQIVND (reference sequence). With V trimmed by 5 bases and J by 2 bases, 10 bases remained unmatched. CDR3 region: CASSRLSGAPTDTQYF. CDR3 in DNA: TGTGCCAGTAGTCGCCTCAGCGGGGCCCCCACAGATACGCAGTATTTT.

V is TRBV13 and J is TRBJ2-1; D is ambiguous. V gave up 5 bases and J gave up 1 base, with 12 bases separating them. The CDR3 covers 15 residues. Looked up from germline, CDR1 is PRHDT and CDR2 is FYEKMQ (reference sequence). The CDR3 region is CASSQRWRSYNEQFF. The CDR3 DNA follows: TGTGCCAGCAGCCAGAGGTGGCGGTCCTACAATGAGCAGTTCTTC.

The V gene is TRBV5-8, the J gene TRBJ2-1; D perhaps matches TRBD2 (6 bases). This CDR3 spans 16 amino acids. CDR1 is SGHTS and CDR2 is YDEGEE in the germline V gene. Trimming took 0 bases from V and 3 from J, leaving 13 bases between them. In DNA form, the CDR3 reads TGTGCCAGCAGCTTGGGGCTCGGTAGCGGCTACAATGAGCAGTTCTTC. Its protein is CASSLGLGSGYNEQFF.

The V gene is TRBV7-9, the J gene TRBJ1-4; D remains ambiguous. Trimming left V 3 bases short and J 8 bases short, with 13 bases between. In germline, CDR1 is SEHNR, CDR2 FQNEAQ (reference sequence). The CDR3 has 14 residues. The CDR3 DNA reads TGTGCCAGCAGCTTCTACACCGGGGAGGAAAAACTGTTTTTT. This translates into CASSFYTGEEKLFF.

V gene TRBV5-1 combines with J gene TRBJ2-2; 7 nucleotides align to TRBD2. V dropped 1 base and J dropped 3; count of bases not matched to a gene: 3. The CDR3 length is 15 residues. From germline, CDR1 is SGHRS and CDR2 YFSETQ. CDR3 loop: CASSLMGLHTGELFF. Written as DNA, the CDR3 is TGCGCCAGCAGCTTGATGGGACTACACACCGGGGAGCTGTTTTTT.

The chain has TRBV25-1 and TRBJ2-3, with TRBD2 as a possible D gene (5 bases). Per germline, CDR1 MGHDK and CDR2 SYGVNS. CDR3 length equals 15 residues. V lost 1 base and J 2 bases, leaving 10 bases between the germline ends. Written as DNA, the CDR3 is TGTGCCAGCAGTGAATTCGGCGGGTACACAGATACGCAGTATTTT. Residues: CASSEFGGYTDTQYF. The variable domain in full, completed from reference TRBV25-1 and TRBJ2-3, reads EADIYQTPRYLVIGTGKKITLECSQTMGHDKMYWYQQDPGMELHLIHYSYGVNSTEKGDLSSESTVSRIRTEHFPLTLESARPSHTSQYLCASSEFGGYTDTQYFGPGTRLTVL.

The chain links TRBV20-1 to TRBJ1-4; D uncertain. Trimming removed 6 bases from V and 8 bases from J, with 7 bases in between. CDR3 length equals 10 residues. In germline, CDR1 is DFQATT, CDR2 SNEGSKA (reference sequence). The CDR3 DNA sequence: TGCAGTGCGGTTGGCGAAAAACTGTTTTTT. Protein: CSAVGEKLFF.

V usage is TRBV6-5 and J usage is TRBJ2-5; TRBD1 matches at 10 bases. The germline CDR1 and CDR2 sequences are MNHEY and SVGAGI. Trimming removed 6 bases from V and 2 bases from J; junction bases left unmatched: 3. The CDR3 contains 14 residues. The DNA of the CDR3 is TGTGCCAGCAGGAGGACAGGGGGGCAAGAGACCCAGTACTTC. Translation gives CASRRTGGQETQYF.

The rearrangement uses TRBV10-3 and TRBJ2-1; no clear D. This CDR3 contains 15 residues. Between the trimmed V and J ends, which lost 7 bases and 0 bases, there was a span of 13 bases. Looked up from germline, CDR1 is ENHRY and CDR2 is SYGVKD. As DNA, the CDR3 is TGTGCCATCAAAGAACAGACGAGCTCCTACAATGAGCAGTTCTTC. Its protein is CAIKEQTSSYNEQFF.

The sample holds one count of this clone. The V gene is TRBV4-1, the J gene TRBJ1-4, with D unclear. Germline CDR1 MGHRA, CDR2 YSYEKL. The CDR3 runs to 13 residues. Trimming took 1 base from V and 6 from J, leaving 6 bases between them. The CDR3 spells CASSQVSYEKLFF. In nucleotides, the CDR3 is TGCGCCAGCAGCCAAGTTTCCTATGAAAAACTGTTTTTT.

CDR3: CASSGPGTGINTQYF. CDR3 DNA: TGTGCCAGCAGCGGACCCGGGACAGGGATTAATACGCAGTATTTT. V is TRBV11-3 and J is TRBJ2-3, with TRBD1 identical over 9 bases. Germline values: CDR1 SGHNT, CDR2 YENEEA. The CDR3 spans 15 residues. Germline trimming cut 5 bases from V and 7 bases from J; bases unmatched to any gene: 10.

The genes are TRBV30 and TRBJ1-1, with 7 bases lining up with TRBD1. The CDR3 consists of 12 residues. V lost 7 bases, J lost 1 base, and 3 bases stayed unmatched. Germline CDR1 is GTSNPN and CDR2 is SVGIG (reference sequence). The CDR3: CASTGANTEAFF. CDR3 coding DNA: TGTGCCTCCACAGGGGCGAACACTGAAGCTTTCTTT.

V usage is TRBV29-1 and J usage is TRBJ2-2, with TRBD1 matching 8 bases. This CDR3 has 16 amino acids. The V and J ends lost 3 bases and 0 bases, in that order; junction bases with no gene match: 6. Germline assignment: CDR1 SQVTM and CDR2 ANQGSEA. The CDR3 DNA is TGCAGCGTTGATCGCGGGACAGGAACGAACACCGGGGAGCTGTTTTTT. Translating it yields CSVDRGTGTNTGELFF.

This chain uses TRBV2 with TRBJ2-7; D is uncertain. From germline, CDR1 is SNHLY and CDR2 FYNNEI. The V end lost 3 bases, the J end lost 3 bases, and 12 bases lay between the germline ends. This CDR3 contains 14 residues. The CDR3 reads CASSDITHSYEQYF. CDR3 DNA sequence: TGTGCCAGCAGTGATATAACCCACAGCTACGAGCAGTACTTC.

The chain links TRBV2 to TRBJ2-7; the D gene is possibly TRBD1 (6 bases). The CDR3 consists of 13 residues. Trimming took off 6 bases at V and 6 bases at J, with 15 bases between the two ends. Looked up from germline, CDR1 is SNHLY and CDR2 is FYNNEI. CDR3 nucleotide sequence: TGTGCCAGCAGCCTACACAGGGATTCCGAGCAGTACTTC. It encodes CASSLHRDSEQYF.

The genes are TRBV6-5 and TRBJ2-7; 7 positions match TRBD2. V lost 7 bases to trimming and J lost 3 bases; unmatched junction nucleotides: 3. Germline V gene lookup returns CDR1 MNHEY and CDR2 SVGAGI. The CDR3 has 12 amino acids. Here the CDR3 reads CASTGDYYEQYF. The CDR3 bases are TGTGCCAGCACGGGGGACTACTACGAGCAGTACTTC.

This chain links TRBV19 with TRBJ2-7; 9 bases line up with TRBD2. Trimming cost V 7 bases and J 0 bases; bases outside gene matches: 4. The CDR3 is 14 amino acids. Germline V gives CDR1 LNHDA, CDR2 SQIVND (reference sequence). In DNA form, the CDR3 reads TGTGCCAGTAAAGCGGGGGGTAGCTCCTACGAGCAGTACTTC. Amino acid sequence: CASKAGGSSYEQYF. Full variable domain (rest looked up from reference TRBV19 and TRBJ2-7): DGGITQSPKYLFRKEGQNVTLSCEQNLNHDAMYWYRQDPGQGLRLIYYSQIVNDFQKGDIAEGYSVSREKKESFPLTVTSAQKNPTAFYLCASKAGGSSYEQYFGPGTRLTVT.

The chain couples TRBV2 to TRBJ2-7; a weak D match, TRBD1 (6 bases). The germline CDR1 and CDR2 sequences are SNHLY and FYNNEI. V lost 7 bases to trimming and J lost 2 bases, with 18 bases between them. The CDR3 runs to 15 residues. CDR3 sequence (DNA): TGTGCCAGCAATTTGGGACAACCGGGCCCCTACGAGCAGTACTTC. Protein: CASNLGQPGPYEQYF.

The chain joins TRBV10-1 to TRBJ2-3; D is perhaps TRBD2 (6 bases). Trimming removed 0 bases at V and 0 bases at J, with 10 bases between. The CDR3 runs to 16 residues. Per the germline V gene, CDR1 is WNHNN and CDR2 is SYGVQD (reference sequence). The CDR3 DNA sequence: TGCGCCAGCAGTGAGTCTAGAGGACTAAGCACAGATACGCAGTATTTT. It encodes CASSESRGLSTDTQYF.

This clone was observed many times. For the CDR3, the DNA is TGCGCCAGCAGCAGGAGTGACGGGGGAGGGTCCTACGAGCAGTACTTC. Translating gives CASSRSDGGGSYEQYF. The chain recombines TRBV5-1 with TRBJ2-7; 7 bases fit TRBD2. V trimming: 4 bases; J trimming: 1 base; junction bases outside the gene matches: 11. In germline, CDR1 is SGHRS, CDR2 YFSETQ. The CDR3 contains 16 residues.

The chain is built from TRBV6-5 and TRBJ1-1; perhaps TRBD1 as D (6 bases). The V and J ends lost 5 bases and 1 base respectively, with 8 bases between them. Germline assignment: CDR1 MNHEY and CDR2 SVGAGI. The CDR3 runs to 13 residues. As DNA, the CDR3 is TGTGCCAGCAGTATGACAGGGAACACTGAAGCTTTCTTT. This gives the protein CASSMTGNTEAFF.

This clone has only one observation. The J gene is TRBJ1-1, the V gene TRBV7-2; D may be TRBD1 (5 bases). The CDR3 runs 14 residues. Germline V lookup: CDR1 SGHTA, CDR2 FQGNSA. Trimming shortened V by 4 bases and J by 5 bases, and 14 bases separated the two germline ends. The CDR3 sequence: CASSSPGGFTEAFF. The CDR3 DNA reads TGTGCCAGCAGCTCGCCCGGGGGTTTTACTGAAGCTTTCTTT.

The genes are TRBV28 and TRBJ2-1, with 7 bases identical to TRBD1. The CDR3 is 13 amino acids. The V and J ends lost 6 bases and 10 bases, in that order; junction bases with no gene match: 9. CDR1 MDHEN and CDR2 SYDVKM come from the germline V gene. The CDR3 region has the DNA TGTGCCAGCAGCCGCCATCGACAGGGCGAGCAGTTCTTC. Translated: CASSRHRQGEQFF.

The J gene is TRBJ2-5, the V gene TRBV13, with 7 positions matching TRBD1. Germline CDR1 reads PRHDT; CDR2 reads FYEKMQ (reference sequence). The CDR3 spans 15 residues. The J segment lost 3 bases and the V segment lost 5 bases, leaving 9 bases of the junction unmatched. The CDR3 DNA follows: TGTGCCAGCAGCCAAAACCGGGACAGCGAAGAGACCCAGTACTTC. Translated: CASSQNRDSEETQYF.

This clone occurred a few times. The V gene is TRBV6-2 or TRBV6-3, the J gene TRBJ1-2; the match to TRBD1 covers 9 bases. The CDR3 length is 16 residues. V was clipped by 1 base and J by 4 bases; unmatched bases: 7. The V gene's germline CDR1 is MNHEY and CDR2 SVGEGT. CDR3 bases: TGTGCCAGCAGTTACTTTCGACAGGGGGTATTCTATGGCTACACCTTC. Translating gives CASSYFRQGVFYGYTF.

The CDR3 DNA reads TGTGCCAGCAGCATACAGGGTGCTGGGGCCAACGTCCTGACTTTC. Protein sequence: CASSIQGAGANVLTF. The chain recombines TRBV6-2 or TRBV6-3 with TRBJ2-6; TRBD1 is a possible D gene (6 bases). The CDR3 is 15 amino acids. The V gene lost 6 bases and the J gene lost 2 bases, with 11 bases spanning the gap. In germline, CDR1 is MNHEY, CDR2 SVGEGT.

The CDR3 DNA is TGTGCCAGCAGCCCTGACAGATACAATGAGCAGTTCTTC. It specifies CASSPDRYNEQFF. This chain joins TRBV12-3 or TRBV12-4 and TRBJ2-1, with a possible D match to TRBD1 (5 bases). CDR3 length equals 13 residues. V was pared by 6 bases and J by 4 bases, with 10 bases between.

The chain recombines TRBV20-1 with TRBJ2-1; D might be TRBD2 (7 bases). The V gene's germline CDR1 is DFQATT and CDR2 SNEGSKA (reference sequence). V was clipped by 3 bases and J by 8 bases, with 14 bases between them. This CDR3 has 13 amino acids. Here the CDR3 reads CSASRQGRDEQFF. DNA for the CDR3: TGCAGTGCTAGTAGGCAGGGGAGGGATGAGCAGTTCTTC.